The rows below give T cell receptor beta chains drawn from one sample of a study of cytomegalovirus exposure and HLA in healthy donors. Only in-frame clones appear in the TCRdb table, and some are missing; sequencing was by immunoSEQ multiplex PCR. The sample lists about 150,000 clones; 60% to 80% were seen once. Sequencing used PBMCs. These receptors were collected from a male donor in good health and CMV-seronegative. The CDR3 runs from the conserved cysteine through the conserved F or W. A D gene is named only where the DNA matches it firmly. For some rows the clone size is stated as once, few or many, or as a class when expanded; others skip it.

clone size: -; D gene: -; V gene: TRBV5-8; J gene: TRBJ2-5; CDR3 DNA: TGTGCCAGCCTCCGGGGGATCTACCAAGAGACCCAGTACTTC; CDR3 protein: CASLRGIYQETQYF
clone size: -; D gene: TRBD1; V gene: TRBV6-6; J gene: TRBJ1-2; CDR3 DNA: TGTGCCAGCAGTTACCGTGGGACAGGGAGTAACTATGGCTACACCTTC; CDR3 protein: CASSYRGTGSNYGYTF
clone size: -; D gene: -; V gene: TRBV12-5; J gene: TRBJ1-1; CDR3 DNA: TGTGCTAGTGCTCTCCCCGGGGGCACTGAAGCTTTCTTT; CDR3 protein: CASALPGGTEAFF
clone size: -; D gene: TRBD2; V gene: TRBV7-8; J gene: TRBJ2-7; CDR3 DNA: TGTGCCAGCAGCTTTAACGGACTAGCGGGGGGCACTCCCTACGAGCAGTACTTC; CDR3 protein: CASSFNGLAGGTPYEQYF
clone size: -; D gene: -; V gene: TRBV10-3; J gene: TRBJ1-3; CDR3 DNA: TGTGCCATCAGTGGCCTTACAGGGTCTGGAAACACCATATATTTT; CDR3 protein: CAISGLTGSGNTIYF
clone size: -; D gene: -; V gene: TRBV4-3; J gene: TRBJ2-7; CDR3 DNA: TGCGCCAGCAGCCACCAGGGTAGCGAGCAGTACTTC; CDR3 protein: CASSHQGSEQYF
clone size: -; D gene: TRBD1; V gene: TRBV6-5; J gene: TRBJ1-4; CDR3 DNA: TGTGCCAGCAGTTCTTTAAGGACAGGGGGGGAAAAACTGTTTTTT; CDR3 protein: CASSSLRTGGEKLFF
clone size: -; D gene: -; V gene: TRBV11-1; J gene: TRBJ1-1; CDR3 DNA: TGTGCCAGCAGCGTCGCAGGGAATACTGAAGCTTTCTTT; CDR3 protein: CASSVAGNTEAFF
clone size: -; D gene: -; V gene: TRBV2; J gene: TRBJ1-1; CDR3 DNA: TGTGCCATTCCGGGACACCAGAACACTGAAGCTTTCTTT; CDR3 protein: CAIPGHQNTEAFF
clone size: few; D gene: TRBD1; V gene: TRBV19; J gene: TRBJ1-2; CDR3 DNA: TGTGCCAGTAGTATTGGAACAGGGGCCCGCCGGGGATATGGCTACACCTTC; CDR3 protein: CASSIGTGARRGYGYTF
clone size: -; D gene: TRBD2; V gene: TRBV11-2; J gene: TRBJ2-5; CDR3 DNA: TGTGCCAGCAGCCTACAATCCGGGACTAGCGGGAGGGCCCAAGAGACCCAGTACTTC; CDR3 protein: CASSLQSGTSGRAQETQYF
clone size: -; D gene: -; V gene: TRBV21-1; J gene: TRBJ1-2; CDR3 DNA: TGTGCCAGCAGCTCGGGACAGGGGGCTAACTATGGCTACACCTTC; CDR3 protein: CASSSGQGANYGYTF
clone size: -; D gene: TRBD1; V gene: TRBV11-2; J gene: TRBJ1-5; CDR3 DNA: TGTGCCAGCAGCTTAGACAGGGGGGACCAGCCCCAGCATTTT; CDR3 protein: CASSLDRGDQPQHF
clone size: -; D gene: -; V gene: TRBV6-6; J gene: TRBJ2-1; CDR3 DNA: TGTGCCAGCACGGGACTTTACAATGAGCAGTTCTTC; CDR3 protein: CASTGLYNEQFF
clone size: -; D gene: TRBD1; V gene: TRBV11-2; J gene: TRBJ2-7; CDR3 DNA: TGTGCCAGCAGCTTATACTCCGGACAGGTCAGCTCCTACGAGCAGTACTTC; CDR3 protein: CASSLYSGQVSSYEQYF
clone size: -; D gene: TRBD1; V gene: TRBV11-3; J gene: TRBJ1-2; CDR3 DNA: TGTGCCAGCAGCTCCCAACAGGGGCCTGGAGTCTATGGCTACACCTTC; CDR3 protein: CASSSQQGPGVYGYTF
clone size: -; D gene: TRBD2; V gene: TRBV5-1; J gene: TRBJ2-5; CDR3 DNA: TGCGCCAGCAGCCGGGAGGGCCAAGAGACCCAGTACTTC; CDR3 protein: CASSREGQETQYF
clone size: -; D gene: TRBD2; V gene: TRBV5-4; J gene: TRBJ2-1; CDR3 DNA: TGTGCCAGCAGCTTGGTTAGCGGGGGAGGAAATGAGCAGTTCTTC; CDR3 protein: CASSLVSGGGNEQFF